A single sample gave rise to the 20 T cell receptor beta chains below, sequenced in a study of CD8+ T cells in alopecia areata. Alopecia areata patients had lesional scalp punch biopsies and peripheral blood taken from them. In each case, RNA was isolated and then reverse transcribed into cDNA as the sequencing template. Assay used: immunoSEQ multiplex PCR; TCRdb lists only in-frame clones, some missing. The repertoire has 5,500 to 6,500 clones, roughly 64% of them found once; the top ten carry 10% to 12%. This specimen consisted of skin, obtained at week 0. The receptors were gathered from a human donor with alopecia areata.

This rearrangement joins TRBV5-1 to TRBJ2-1; 9 nucleotides line up with TRBD2. The CDR3 sequence is 17 residues long. Germline V lookup: CDR1 SGHRS, CDR2 YFSETQ. The junction had 5 bases not matched to a gene; V was cut back by 1 base and J by 0 bases. The CDR3 region is CASSLFLAGSSYNEQFF. DNA of the CDR3: TGCGCCAGCAGCTTGTTTCTAGCGGGGAGCTCCTACAATGAGCAGTTCTTC.

The gene calls are TRBV6-1 and TRBJ1-4; maybe TRBD1 (6 bases). Trimming removed 7 bases from V and 7 bases from J, with 16 bases in between. CDR1 is MNHNS, CDR2 SASEGT, per germline. The length of the CDR3 is 14 residues. CDR3 sequence reads: CASTKDRLSEKLFF. CDR3 sequence (DNA): TGTGCCAGCACCAAGGACAGACTGAGTGAAAAACTGTTTTTT.

There are a few counts of this clone. CDR3 DNA sequence: TGTGCCAGCAGCCCGCTGACCCGGGACACCATCTACGAGCAGTACTTC. Protein: CASSPLTRDTIYEQYF. The rearrangement links TRBV7-6 to TRBJ2-7, with a tentative D call TRBD1 (6 bases). The CDR3 covers 16 residues. Germline V gene sequence: CDR1 SGHVS, CDR2 FNYEAQ. The V end lost 5 bases, the J end lost 3 bases, and 20 bases lay between the germline ends.

This rearrangement joins TRBV19 to TRBJ2-7; 7 bases line up with TRBD1. Germline V CDR1 and CDR2: LNHDA, SQIVND (reference sequence). This CDR3 is built from 14 residues. J lost 3 bases, V lost 6 bases, and 8 bases had no gene match. DNA of the CDR3: TGTGCCAGTAGCCAACAGGGGCCGAACTACGAGCAGTACTTC. Its translation is CASSQQGPNYEQYF. The full variable domain, its missing parts supplied by reference TRBV19 and TRBJ2-7, is DGGITQSPKYLFRKEGQNVTLSCEQNLNHDAMYWYRQDPGQGLRLIYYSQIVNDFQKGDIAEGYSVSREKKESFPLTVTSAQKNPTAFYLCASSQQGPNYEQYFGPGTRLTVT.

The chain has TRBV27 and TRBJ1-3, with D hard to call. V gave up 5 bases and J gave up 8 bases, with 16 bases separating them. The germline CDR1 and CDR2 sequences are MNHEY and SMNVEV (reference sequence). This CDR3 has 14 residues. This chain's CDR3 is CASSPMAPRDTIYF. CDR3 nucleotide sequence: TGTGCCAGCAGTCCCATGGCCCCCAGAGACACCATATATTTT.

CDR3 bases: TGTGCCAGCAGCTTAGGTGTCGGACAGTTAAATAATGAAAAACTGTTTTTT. Its translation is CASSLGVGQLNNEKLFF. The chain couples TRBV7-9 to TRBJ1-4, with a tentative D call TRBD1 (6 bases). The CDR3 is made up of 17 amino acids. V lost 1 base to trimming and J lost 4 bases, with 16 bases between them. Germline assignment: CDR1 SEHNR and CDR2 FQNEAQ (reference sequence).

This chain uses TRBV10-1 with TRBJ2-6; no firm D call. This CDR3 has 19 residues. The germline V gene encodes CDR1 WNHNN and CDR2 SYGVQD (reference sequence). Trimming stripped 5 bases from V and 5 bases from J, with 25 bases between. CDR3 protein: CASSLTARSHKGRANVLTF. The CDR3 coding sequence is TGCGCCAGCAGTTTGACGGCAAGATCGCACAAAGGTCGGGCCAACGTCCTGACTTTC.

The chain carries TRBV27 and TRBJ1-1, with TRBD1 matching over 7 bases. The CDR3 consists of 15 residues. Germline CDR1 is MNHEY and CDR2 is SMNVEV (reference sequence). Losses at the gene ends were 8 bases for V and 5 bases for J; bases not matched to a gene: 14. The CDR3 coding sequence is TGTGCCAGCGGTCTCAGGGGGACTCCCAATACTGAAGCTTTCTTT. Translating gives CASGLRGTPNTEAFF.

The chain joins TRBV6-1 to TRBJ1-4; 11 bases line up with TRBD1. With 3 bases clipped from V and 13 bases from J, the junction kept 13 bases outside the gene matches. Germline V CDR1 and CDR2: MNHNS, SASEGT. The CDR3 consists of 16 residues. CDR3 coding DNA: TGTGCCAGCAGTGACCGGACAGGGGGCGTTTATGATGCACTGTTTTTT. Its protein is CASSDRTGGVYDALFF.

The chain has TRBV7-2 and TRBJ2-1; the match to TRBD2 covers 14 bases. V gave up 2 bases and J gave up 11 bases; unmatched junction bases: 5. CDR1 and CDR2 (germline): SGHTA, FQGNSA. The CDR3 has 15 residues. The CDR3 DNA reads as TGTGCCAGCAGCTTAACCGGGACTAGCGGGGGCAAGCAGTTCTTC. Protein sequence: CASSLTGTSGGKQFF.

This clone came up a few times. This chain connects TRBV6-5 to TRBJ2-7; 7 bases map to TRBD1. V trimming: 7 bases; J trimming: 0 bases; junction bases outside the gene matches: 3. The germline V gene has CDR1 MNHEY and CDR2 SVGAGI. The length of the CDR3 is 13 residues. CDR3: CASMTGNSYEQYF. The CDR3 nucleotides are TGTGCCAGCATGACAGGGAACTCCTACGAGCAGTACTTC.

V and J are TRBV4-1 and TRBJ2-7; 9 bases fit TRBD2. Germline lookup yields CDR1 MGHRA and CDR2 YSYEKL. The V gene end was trimmed by 4 bases and the J gene end by 2 bases; junction bases not matched to a gene: 15. This CDR3 is 18 amino acids long. CDR3 protein: CASSPTAISGGITYEQYF. DNA of the CDR3: TGCGCCAGCAGCCCAACTGCGATTAGCGGGGGAATTACCTACGAGCAGTACTTC.

The chain recombines TRBV2 with TRBJ1-5; 9 nucleotides agree with TRBD1. This CDR3 is 14 amino acids long. Germline V gene data show CDR1 as SNHLY and CDR2 as FYNNEI. Trimming cost V 5 bases and J 7 bases; bases outside gene matches: 6. The CDR3 region has the DNA TGTGCCAGCAGTCGACAGGGGGGGAGGCAGCCCCAGCATTTT. Encoded protein: CASSRQGGRQPQHF.

The V call is TRBV2, the J call TRBJ1-1; the D gene is possibly TRBD1 (6 bases). The CDR3 totals 14 residues. Trimming removed 0 bases from V and 8 bases from J, with 13 bases in between. Germline CDR1 SNHLY, CDR2 FYNNEI. In DNA form, the CDR3 reads TGTGCCAGCAGTGAAGCAGGGCGGGGGGCCGAAGCTTTCTTT. Its protein is CASSEAGRGAEAFF.

The CDR3 DNA follows: TGTGCCAGCTTTACGGTTAAAGTAGACCCGGGCCGATCTAACTATGGCTACACCTTC. This sequence encodes CASFTVKVDPGRSNYGYTF. The rearrangement links TRBV28 to TRBJ1-2; D not resolved. This CDR3 has 19 residues. V was trimmed by 8 bases and J by 0 bases, leaving 28 bases between them. In germline, CDR1 is MDHEN, CDR2 SYDVKM.

The chain joins TRBV21-1 to TRBJ2-1. TRBV21-1 counts as a pseudogene. The length of the CDR3 is 12 residues. This CDR3 reads CASSKGGNEQFF. CDR3 bases: TGTGCCAGCAGCAAAGGGGGCAATGAGCAGTTCTTC.

In this sample, this clone turned up once. The V gene is TRBV29-1, the J gene TRBJ2-1; 8 bases fit TRBD2. The CDR3 covers 13 residues. Germline values: CDR1 SQVTM, CDR2 ANQGSEA. Losses at the gene ends were 5 bases for V and 7 bases for J; bases not matched to a gene: 7. The CDR3 nucleotides are TGCAGCGTTTGGGCTGGCGGGGGGAATGAGCAGTTCTTC. Protein sequence: CSVWAGGGNEQFF.

This clone showed up just a few times. The chain employs TRBV6-1 and TRBJ1-2, with TRBD1 matching over 7 bases. After removal of 8 bases from V and 4 bases from J, the junction contained 7 bases not matched to a gene. CDR3 length: 13 residues. Germline assignment: CDR1 MNHNS and CDR2 SASEGT. CDR3 nucleotides: TGTGCCAGCGCACTTGACAGGGCCTATGGCTACACCTTC. It specifies CASALDRAYGYTF.

This rearrangement joins TRBV5-1 to TRBJ2-3; 7 bases agree with TRBD1. V lost 5 bases and J lost 0; bases outside the gene matches: 6. Germline CDR1 is SGHRS and CDR2 is YFSETQ. The CDR3 consists of 15 residues. The CDR3 nucleotides read TGCGCCAGCAGGGAGACAGGGCTCAGCACAGATACGCAGTATTTT. This translates into CASRETGLSTDTQYF.

In its sample, this clone was seen a few times. V gene TRBV11-2 combines with J gene TRBJ1-1; 7 nucleotides agree with TRBD1. This CDR3 comprises 15 residues. Germline V gives CDR1 SGHAT, CDR2 FQNNGV. Germline trimming cut 6 bases from V and 0 bases from J; bases unmatched to any gene: 7. The CDR3 reads CASSSGQTMNTEAFF. CDR3 nucleotides: TGTGCCAGCAGTTCGGGACAGACCATGAACACTGAAGCTTTCTTT.